The 17 T cell receptor beta chains listed next were all sequenced from one sample in a study of brain T cells in children with intractable seizures. The time point here: blood from clinic visit 5 months post-surgery; TSC patient then seizure free. Clones were sequenced by immunoSEQ multiplex PCR, and TCRdb holds only the in-frame ones, with some missing. The data show about 340,000 clones, roughly 93% seen once. The sample here was peripheral blood, taken 4 to 5 months after surgery. Receptors originate from a boy under two years old with tuberous sclerosis and intractable seizures.

The chain uses TRBV14 and TRBJ1-2; a weak D match, TRBD1 (5 bases). V lost 1 base, J lost 8 bases, and 17 bases lay in between. The CDR3 contains 15 residues. The germline CDR1 and CDR2 sequences are SGHDN and FVKESK. The CDR3 loop is CASSQAGTSPGGYTF. CDR3 sequence (DNA): TGTGCCAGCAGCCAAGCCGGGACCTCACCGGGGGGCTACACCTTC.

The genes are TRBV28 and TRBJ1-2, with D uncertain. This CDR3 comprises 12 residues. Deletions cut 4 bases from V and 4 bases from J, with 7 bases between. Germline V gene sequence: CDR1 MDHEN, CDR2 SYDVKM. Here the CDR3 reads CASSSEAYGYTF. The CDR3 bases are TGTGCCAGCAGTTCCGAAGCCTATGGCTACACCTTC.

The rearrangement joins TRBV12-3 or TRBV12-4 to TRBJ1-2; the D is unclear. The CDR3 spans 13 residues. Trimming took 0 bases from V and 7 from J, leaving 9 bases between them. The CDR3 sequence is CASSLARSGGYTF. CDR3 in DNA: TGTGCCAGCAGTTTAGCGCGGTCTGGTGGCTACACCTTC.

This clone occurred once. V usage is TRBV13 and J usage is TRBJ1-2, with D tentatively TRBD1 (5 bases). The CDR3 spans 13 residues. Germline values: CDR1 PRHDT, CDR2 FYEKMQ (reference sequence). Trimming removed 5 bases from V and 2 bases from J, with 9 bases in between. The CDR3 DNA sequence: TGTGCCAGCAGCGAGGGGACCAACTATGGCTACACCTTC. Translation: CASSEGTNYGYTF.

CDR3 sequence reads: CASSPQMGGDSPLHF. CDR3 sequence (DNA): TGCGCCAGCAGCCCCCAGATGGGGGGCGATTCACCCCTCCACTTT. The chain links TRBV5-1 to TRBJ1-6; the D gene is possibly TRBD1 (6 bases). From germline, CDR1 is SGHRS and CDR2 YFSETQ. This CDR3 comprises 15 residues. The V and J ends lost 4 bases and 8 bases respectively, with 16 bases between them.

In the case of this clone: Different DNA sequences within this sample yield the same CDR3. The gene calls are TRBV6-5 and TRBJ1-5; possibly TRBD1 for D (5 bases). CDR1 is MNHEY and CDR2 is SVGAGI in the germline V gene. The length of the CDR3 is 13 residues. With 6 bases removed from V and 4 bases from J, the gap between germline ends came to 10 bases. The CDR3 nucleotides read TGTGCCAGCAGAACAGGCCCAAATCAGCCCCAGCATTTT. This encodes CASRTGPNQPQHF.

Only one count was recorded for this clone. V usage is TRBV27 and J usage is TRBJ2-7; D may be TRBD2 (5 bases). V lost 0 bases and J 2 bases, leaving 14 bases between the germline ends. This CDR3 has 16 residues. Germline CDR1 is MNHEY and CDR2 is SMNVEV (reference sequence). CDR3 protein: CASSLSPGNGAYEQYF. The CDR3 nucleotides read TGTGCCAGCAGTTTATCGCCGGGGAACGGGGCCTACGAGCAGTACTTC.

This clone was counted a single time. The chain has TRBV24-1 and TRBJ2-1; D is unclear. Germline assignment: CDR1 KGHDR and CDR2 SFDVKD. V was trimmed by 0 bases and J by 9 bases, leaving 8 bases between them. CDR3 length: 13 amino acids. DNA of the CDR3: TGTGCCACCAGTGATTTGAAGAGTGCTGAGCAGTTCTTC. Its translation: CATSDLKSAEQFF.

The rearrangement links TRBV7-9 to TRBJ2-7, with TRBD1 matching over 9 bases. The V gene's germline CDR1 is SEHNR and CDR2 FQNEAQ (reference sequence). The length of the CDR3 is 15 residues. The trim removed 4 bases at V and 4 bases at J, leaving 8 bases unmatched. CDR3 amino acids: CASSSHGQGTYEQYF. CDR3 coding DNA: TGTGCCAGCAGCTCACATGGACAGGGGACTTACGAGCAGTACTTC.

The table lists this clone with a few counts. The chain employs TRBV10-1 and TRBJ1-5, with D possibly being TRBD1 (5 bases). Trimming pared 11 bases from V and 1 base from J, leaving 12 bases between. The CDR3 contains 13 residues. Germline CDR1 reads WNHNN; CDR2 reads SYGVQD (reference sequence). The DNA for the CDR3 is TGCGCCGGCGACAGAGGGAGCAATCAGCCCCAGCATTTT. This translates into CAGDRGSNQPQHF.

This chain joins TRBV4-1 and TRBJ2-5, with D hard to call. Trimming cost V 2 bases and J 0 bases, with 10 bases left between them. The CDR3 is 15 amino acids. Germline V gives CDR1 MGHRA, CDR2 YSYEKL. The CDR3 spells CASSQIFRDQETQYF. The CDR3 DNA is TGCGCCAGCAGCCAAATCTTTAGGGACCAAGAGACCCAGTACTTC.

This chain joins TRBV6-5 and TRBJ2-3; D is undetermined. With 0 bases removed from V and 3 bases from J, the gap between germline ends came to 13 bases. The CDR3 totals 16 residues. The V gene's germline CDR1 is MNHEY and CDR2 SVGAGI. The CDR3 sequence is CASSYSVNLGTDTQYF. CDR3 coding DNA: TGTGCCAGCAGTTACTCGGTGAACTTGGGAACAGATACGCAGTATTTT.

V is TRBV7-9 and J is TRBJ1-5, with 8 bases fitting TRBD1. CDR1 and CDR2 (germline): SEHNR, FQNEAQ (reference sequence). There are 13 residues in the CDR3. V was clipped by 5 bases and J by 7 bases; unmatched bases: 4. For the CDR3, the DNA is TGTGCCAGCAGCCTCGGGACAGGCCAGCCCCAGCATTTT. It specifies CASSLGTGQPQHF.

The chain recombines TRBV29-1 with TRBJ2-7, with a possible D match to TRBD1 (6 bases). The CDR3 has 16 amino acids. Trimming removed 4 bases at V and 3 bases at J, with 22 bases between. Germline values: CDR1 SQVTM, CDR2 ANQGSEA. This CDR3 is CSVVIQGVVPHYEQYF. The CDR3 DNA reads TGCAGCGTTGTAATACAGGGAGTGGTCCCCCACTACGAGCAGTACTTC.

The chain has TRBV2 and TRBJ2-7, with D perhaps matching TRBD1 (6 bases). The CDR3 is 15 amino acids. Looked up from germline, CDR1 is SNHLY and CDR2 is FYNNEI. The V end was cut by 6 bases, the J end by 4 bases, with 19 bases between. CDR3 residues: CASSPRMGARYEQYF. CDR3 nucleotides: TGTGCCAGCAGCCCTAGGATGGGGGCTAGGTACGAGCAGTACTTC. Full variable domain (rest looked up from reference TRBV2 and TRBJ2-7): EPEVTQTPSHQVTQMGQEVILRCVPISNHLYFYWYRQILGQKVEFLVSFYNNEISEKSEIFDDQFSVERPDGSNFTLKIRSTKLEDSAMYFCASSPRMGARYEQYFGPGTRLTVT.

V is TRBV6-5 and J is TRBJ2-2; 7 nucleotides align to TRBD2. V gave up 0 bases and J gave up 2 bases; unmatched junction bases: 3. This CDR3 is built from 16 residues. Germline CDR1 reads MNHEY; CDR2 reads SVGAGI. Written as DNA, the CDR3 is TGTGCCAGCAGTTACTCACCTAGCGGAAACACCGGGGAGCTGTTTTTT. This sequence encodes CASSYSPSGNTGELFF.

The chain combines TRBV29-1 with TRBJ1-1; possible D gene TRBD1, 5 bases. Trimming pared 2 bases from V and 6 bases from J, leaving 16 bases between. Germline values: CDR1 SQVTM, CDR2 ANQGSEA. The CDR3 is made up of 14 amino acids. CDR3 nucleotide sequence: TGCAGCGTTGAACAGGGTGAAGAGCTAGCTGAAGCTTTCTTT. Encoded protein: CSVEQGEELAEAFF.